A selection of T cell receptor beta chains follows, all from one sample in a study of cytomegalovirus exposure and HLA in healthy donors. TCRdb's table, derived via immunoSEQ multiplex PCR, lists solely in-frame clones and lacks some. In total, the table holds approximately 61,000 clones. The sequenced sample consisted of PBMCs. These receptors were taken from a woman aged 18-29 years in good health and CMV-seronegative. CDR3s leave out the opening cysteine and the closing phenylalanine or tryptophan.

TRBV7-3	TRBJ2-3	ASSPAGSFPDTQY
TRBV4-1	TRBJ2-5	ASSEGKEWWETQY
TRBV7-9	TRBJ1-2	ASSIIGGAGNYGYT
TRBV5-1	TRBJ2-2	ASSLEGTSATGELF
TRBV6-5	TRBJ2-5	ASSAGTGDRTQY
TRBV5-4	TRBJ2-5	ASSFPSGVDGETQY
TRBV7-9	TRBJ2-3	ASSPTKSGDDTQY
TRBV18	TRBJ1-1	ASSPPSFQVAEAF
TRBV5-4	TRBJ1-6	ASSSTGGGNSPLH
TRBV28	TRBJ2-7	ASRPLSGTDPYEQY
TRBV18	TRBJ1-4	ASSPGVSDEKLF
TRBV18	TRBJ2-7	ASSGGGPSYEQY
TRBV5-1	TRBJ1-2	ASNLNPTAFNYGYT
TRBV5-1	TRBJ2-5	ASSSTTGDQETQY
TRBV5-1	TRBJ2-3	ASMNPQGTDTQY
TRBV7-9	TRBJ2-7	ASSLDELGDRGDEQY
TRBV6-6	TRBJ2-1	ASSLTGVYNEQF
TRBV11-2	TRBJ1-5	ASSTPDRAGVKSNQPQH
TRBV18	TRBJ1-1	ASSPAVNTEAF
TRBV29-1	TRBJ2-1	SVYRPGLANEQF
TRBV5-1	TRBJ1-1	ASSRDRDRASRVAEAF
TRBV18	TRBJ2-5	ASSPLETQY
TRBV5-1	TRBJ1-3	ASSLQGASGNTIY
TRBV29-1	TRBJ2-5	SANRGIQETQY
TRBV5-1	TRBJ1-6	ASSPRGGLENSPLH
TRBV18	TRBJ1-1	ASSPRTGGLNTEAF